This paragraph reports one TCR beta chain. The antigen is undetermined. Germline trimming cut 4 bases from V and 2 bases from J; bases unmatched to any gene: 4. The germline V gene has CDR1 SGHVT and CDR2 SQSDAQ. The CDR3 sequence is 14 residues long. The sample originates from a study of T cell repertoires in cytomegalovirus infection. About the study: The authors relied on CMV epitopes, both recently identified HLA-C-restricted and well-studied HLA-B-restricted. Public TCR beta signatures provided an indication of both CMV infection and a matching HLA type.

Via MiXCR, TCRdb re-called the reads, giving one row per CDR3 protein. Of 450,000 to 650,000 distinct CDR3 sequences in the sample, around two fifths were seen once. Study-wide results and limits: In two of eight donors, the top clonotype was HLA-C-restricted CMV-specific. Cumulative frequency of public TCR beta families picked out carriers of CMV plus the relevant HLA.

This sample comprised cultured PBMCs, obtained from culture after CMV antigen stimulation. The clonotype comes from a human donor in good health (CMV status not recorded). Some clones in this sample may be carry-over from other donors' samples. J is TRBJ2-5 and V is TRBV7-4; 7 nucleotides agree with TRBD1. CDR3 DNA sequence: TGTGCCAGCAGCTACCACAGGGGACAAGAGACCCAGTACTTC. It translates to CASSYHRGQETQYF.